This T cell receptor beta chain was identified during a study of blood T cells in healthy people across ages. General observations from the study: Strongly correlated with naive T cell percentage was TCR beta diversity.

The authors ran a second PCR of roughly 6 to 12 cycles using a sample-barcoded 5' primer and a J-beta primer mix. Each TCR beta cDNA got a 12-nucleotide random molecular identifier. MiXCR was run by TCRdb on the 5' RACE reads, yielding one entry per CDR3 protein. The data contain over a million distinct CDR3 sequences, less than 45% of them singletons. This clonotype was seen a single time. Its specificity is not known. The CDR3 has 14 residues. Germline V gene data show CDR1 as PRHDT and CDR2 as FYEKMQ (reference sequence). Between the trimmed V and J ends, which lost 5 bases and 6 bases, there was a span of 14 bases. Drawn from each donor were 7.5 to 10 milliliters of peripheral blood. Each sample yielded at least 7 million isolated PBMCs.

Sequenced material: blood. This clonotype was obtained from a woman aged 18-29 years in good health. The gene calls are TRBV13 and TRBJ2-1, with D possibly being TRBD1 or TRBD2 (5 bases each). CDR3 protein: CASSLNRGLNEQFF. The CDR3 DNA reads TGTGCCAGCAGCCTCAATCGGGGCCTCAATGAGCAGTTCTTC.